These T cell receptor beta chains were read from a single sample in a study of OX40 agonist ivuxolimab in advanced cancers. This table comes from immunoSEQ multiplex PCR, and its TCRdb copy is limited to in-frame clones, with some not included. The sample lists tens of thousands of clones, around 80% seen once, with 1.5% to 2% in the top ten. Sequenced material: CD4+ or CD8+ T cells sorted from blood, taken in a trial of the OX40 agonist ivuxolimab. All receptors derive from an adult with an advanced solid tumor such as melanoma, head and neck, liver or kidney cancer. Both conserved end residues are trimmed from each CDR3.

ASRPSGRGPDTQY	TRBV6-6	TRBJ2-3
ASSYGQGKTEAF	TRBV11-2	TRBJ1-1
ASRGTEAYEQY	TRBV28	.
ASSNRVQGNTIY	TRBV2	TRBJ1-3
ASSLAVQGANVLT	TRBV6-5	TRBJ2-6
ASSSFAGQTYNEQF	TRBV11-2	TRBJ2-1
ASNRRAGGGNTEAF	TRBV27	TRBJ1-1
ASRRQGPYEQY	TRBV6-1	TRBJ2-7
SARVSETQY	TRBV20-1	TRBJ2-5
ASSATDTQY	TRBV7-9	TRBJ2-3
ASSGGGQPQH	TRBV18	TRBJ1-5
ASGLAQGDTQY	TRBV12-5	TRBJ2-3
ASSPEGAAYGYT	TRBV5-3	TRBJ1-2
ASTRQATNEKLF	TRBV2	TRBJ1-4
ASSPNPMNTEAF	TRBV18	TRBJ1-1
ASSLSGQGSEKLF	TRBV28	TRBJ1-4
ASSPHTEVDTQY	TRBV28	TRBJ2-3
ASQKGGVRNTEAF	TRBV28	TRBJ1-1
ASSGGWAASTDTQY	TRBV5-1	TRBJ2-3
ASSHNSGADNEQF	TRBV4-1	TRBJ2-1
ASSQGQGDPSGNTIY	TRBV4-2	TRBJ1-3
ASIQGRKDNTEAF	TRBV19	TRBJ1-1
ASSVISPGPWNNEQF	TRBV2	TRBJ2-1
ASSLSRHNEQF	TRBV11-3	TRBJ2-1
ASSSALGLAEIYNEQF	TRBV28	TRBJ2-1
ASSPDGPNQPQH	TRBV5-1	TRBJ1-5
ASSPQGGTQY	TRBV6-5	TRBJ2-3
ASSDSGYQPQH	TRBV6-1	TRBJ1-5
ASSDSYSYNEQF	TRBV10-2	TRBJ2-1
AIEGRDPYGYT	TRBV19	TRBJ1-2
ASSLQRGYTQETQY	TRBV27	TRBJ2-5
ASSGRGPAGTQY	TRBV27	TRBJ2-5
SVEIGPPFYEQY	TRBV29-1	TRBJ2-7
ASKLAGGPYNEQF	TRBV5-1	TRBJ2-1
ASSLAPSGDQETQY	TRBV5-4	TRBJ2-5
ATNGISNQPQH	TRBV5-8	TRBJ1-5
ASSYASRRGPDFYEQY	TRBV6-9	TRBJ2-7
ATSRVRGPGELF	TRBV15	TRBJ2-2
ASSRLQGGYGYT	TRBV11-3	TRBJ1-2
SDLSNTEAF	TRBV29-1	TRBJ1-1
ASSDREVNQPQH	TRBV18	TRBJ1-5
ASNGLAGGRTSTDTQY	TRBV11-2	TRBJ2-3
SASGTGHNEQF	TRBV29-1	TRBJ2-1
ASSELNTGAGGYT	TRBV11-2	TRBJ1-2
ASSLKAGGGNIQY	TRBV7-3	TRBJ2-4
AWSMTSGGLLAKNIQY	TRBV30	TRBJ2-4
ASSLSSGHNQPQH	TRBV11-1	TRBJ1-5
ASSSYRRENGNTIY	TRBV7-9	TRBJ1-3
ASSGWGSLYGYT	TRBV5-5	TRBJ1-2
ASSVGTVPSSPLH	TRBV9	TRBJ1-6
ASSVATSVPNTGELF	TRBV9	TRBJ2-2
SAIGNTIY	TRBV20-1	TRBJ1-3
ASSLAEEYEQY	TRBV7-6	.
ASSVAMSTDTQY	TRBV9	TRBJ2-3
AISEPSGGFYNEQF	TRBV10-3	TRBJ2-1
SVALGSNSPLH	TRBV29-1	TRBJ1-6
ASRERTGGFENIQY	TRBV5-1	TRBJ2-4